This T cell receptor beta chain was identified during a study of T cells after posttransplantation cyclophosphamide. Findings and limits, study-wide: TRB overlap between skin or GI tissue T cells and blood was limited. Donor CD8+ memory clones often dominated recipient blood repertoires at later times. Recipient CMV seropositivity and CMV reactivation strongly tracked TRB clonality.

V lost 5 bases to trimming and J lost 3 bases; unmatched junction nucleotides: 10. Germline assignment: CDR1 SEHNR and CDR2 FQNEAQ (reference sequence). The CDR3 extends over 15 amino acids. Some clones are missing from TCRdb's copy, which holds only in-frame ones; the method was immunoSEQ multiplex PCR. The sample yields tens of thousands of clones, 85% to 90% seen once. Busulfan-fludarabine conditioning, marrow transplant, and cyclophosphamide on days +3 and +4 were administered. Concerning this clone: The antigen remains unidentified.

The input for sequencing was PBMCs, taken after allogeneic stem cell transplant with posttransplant cyclophosphamide. The chain couples TRBV7-9 to TRBJ2-7, with TRBD2 matching over 7 bases. The clonotype comes from a female patient in her thirties or forties who received an allogeneic stem cell transplant from an unrelated donor, was CMV-positive, and had no GVHD. The graft donor may have contributed some T cells. The CDR3 DNA reads as TGTGCCAGCAGCCCCGGGACTATCGTTTACTACGAGCAGTACTTC. Translated, it gives CASSPGTIVYYEQYF.